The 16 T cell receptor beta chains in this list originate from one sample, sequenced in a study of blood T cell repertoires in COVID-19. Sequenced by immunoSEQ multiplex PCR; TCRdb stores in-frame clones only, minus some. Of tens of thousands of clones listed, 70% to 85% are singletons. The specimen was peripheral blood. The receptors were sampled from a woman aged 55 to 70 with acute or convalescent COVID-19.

Written as DNA, the CDR3 is TGTGCCTGGACACCGGGTCACTGGGCCTACGAGCAGTACTTC. This sequence encodes CAWTPGHWAYEQYF. J is TRBJ2-7 and V is TRBV30; D not certain. This CDR3 is built from 14 residues. V shed 4 bases and J shed 2 bases, with 15 bases lying between them. Looked up from germline, CDR1 is GTSNPN and CDR2 is SVGIG (reference sequence).

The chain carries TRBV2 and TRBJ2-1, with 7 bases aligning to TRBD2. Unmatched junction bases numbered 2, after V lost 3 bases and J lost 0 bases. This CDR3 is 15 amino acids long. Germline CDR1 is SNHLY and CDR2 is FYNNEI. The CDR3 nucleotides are TGTGCCAGCAGTGACTCGGGGGGCTCCTACAATGAGCAGTTCTTC. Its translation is CASSDSGGSYNEQFF.

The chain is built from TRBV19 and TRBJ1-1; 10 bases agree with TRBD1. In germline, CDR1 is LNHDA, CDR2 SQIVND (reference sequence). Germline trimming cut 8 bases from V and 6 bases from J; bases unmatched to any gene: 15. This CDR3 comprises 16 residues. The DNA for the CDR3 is TGTGCCAGTGTTCCTCGGGACAGGGGTATCAGTCCTGAAGCTTTCTTT. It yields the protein CASVPRDRGISPEAFF.

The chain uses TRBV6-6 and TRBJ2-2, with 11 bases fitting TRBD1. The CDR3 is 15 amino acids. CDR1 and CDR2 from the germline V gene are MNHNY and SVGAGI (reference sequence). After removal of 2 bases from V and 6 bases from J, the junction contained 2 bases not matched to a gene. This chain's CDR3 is CASSYRDRGSGELFF. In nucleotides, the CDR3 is TGTGCCAGCAGTTACCGGGACAGGGGGTCCGGGGAGCTGTTTTTT.

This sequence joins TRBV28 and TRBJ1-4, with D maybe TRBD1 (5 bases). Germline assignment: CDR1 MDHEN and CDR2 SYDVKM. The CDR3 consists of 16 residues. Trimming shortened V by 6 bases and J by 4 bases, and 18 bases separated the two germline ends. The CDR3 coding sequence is TGTGCCAGCAGCCCACAACCGACAGCCATTAATGAAAAACTGTTTTTT. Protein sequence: CASSPQPTAINEKLFF.

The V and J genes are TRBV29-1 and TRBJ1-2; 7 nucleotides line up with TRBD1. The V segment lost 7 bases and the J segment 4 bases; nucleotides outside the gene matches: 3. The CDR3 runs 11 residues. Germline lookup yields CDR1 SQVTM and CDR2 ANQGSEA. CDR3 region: CSAGTVYGYTF. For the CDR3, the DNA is TGCAGCGCCGGGACAGTCTATGGCTACACCTTC.

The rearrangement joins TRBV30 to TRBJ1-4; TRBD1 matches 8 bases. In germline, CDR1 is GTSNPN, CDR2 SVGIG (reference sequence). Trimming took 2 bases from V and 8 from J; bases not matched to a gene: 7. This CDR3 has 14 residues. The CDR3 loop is CAWSIGQGGEKLFF. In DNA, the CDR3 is TGTGCCTGGAGTATTGGACAGGGAGGGGAAAAACTGTTTTTT.

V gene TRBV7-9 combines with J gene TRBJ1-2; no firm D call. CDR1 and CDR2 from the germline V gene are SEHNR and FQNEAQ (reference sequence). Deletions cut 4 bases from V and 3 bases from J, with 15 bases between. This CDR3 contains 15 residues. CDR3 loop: CASSSGREGDYGYTF. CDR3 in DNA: TGTGCCAGCAGCTCCGGGAGGGAAGGAGACTATGGCTACACCTTC. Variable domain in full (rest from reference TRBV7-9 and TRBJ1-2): DTGVSQNPRHKITKRGQNVTFRCDPISEHNRLYWYRQTLGQGPEFLTYFQNEAQLEKSRLLSDRFSAERPKGSFSTLEIQRTEQGDSAMYLCASSSGREGDYGYTFGSGTRLTVV.

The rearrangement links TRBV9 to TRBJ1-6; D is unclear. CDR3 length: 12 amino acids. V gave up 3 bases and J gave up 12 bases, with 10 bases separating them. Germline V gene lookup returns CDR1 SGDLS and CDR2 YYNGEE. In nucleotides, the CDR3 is TGTGCCAGCAGCGACCAACCGGGACCCCTCCACTTT. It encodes CASSDQPGPLHF.

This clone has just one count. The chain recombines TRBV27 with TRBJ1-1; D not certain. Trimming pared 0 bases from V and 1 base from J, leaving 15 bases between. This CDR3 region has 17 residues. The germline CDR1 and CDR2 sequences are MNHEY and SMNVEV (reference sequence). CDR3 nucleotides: TGTGCCAGCAGTTTATCGACGAGTGGGGAGTGGAACACTGAAGCTTTCTTT. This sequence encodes CASSLSTSGEWNTEAFF.

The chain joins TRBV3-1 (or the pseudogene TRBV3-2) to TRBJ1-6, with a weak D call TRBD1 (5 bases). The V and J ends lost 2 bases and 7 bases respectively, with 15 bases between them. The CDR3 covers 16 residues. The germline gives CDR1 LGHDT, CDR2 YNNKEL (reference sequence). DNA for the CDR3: TGTGCCAGCAGCCAAAAACCTGGGGGGGGGAATTCACCCCTCCACTTT. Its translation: CASSQKPGGGNSPLHF.

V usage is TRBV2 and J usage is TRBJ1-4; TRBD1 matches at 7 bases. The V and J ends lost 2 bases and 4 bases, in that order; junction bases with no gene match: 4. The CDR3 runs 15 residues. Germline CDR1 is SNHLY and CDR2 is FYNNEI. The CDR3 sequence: CASSESGQNNEKLFF. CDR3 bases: TGTGCCAGCAGTGAATCGGGACAGAATAATGAAAAACTGTTTTTT.

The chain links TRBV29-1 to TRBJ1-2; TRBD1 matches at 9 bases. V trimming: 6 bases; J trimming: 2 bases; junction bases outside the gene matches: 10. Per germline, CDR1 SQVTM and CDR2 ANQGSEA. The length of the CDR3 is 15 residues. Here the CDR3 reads CSVKGQGPPNYGYTF. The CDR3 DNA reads TGCAGCGTGAAGGGACAGGGCCCACCAAACTATGGCTACACCTTC.

The CDR3 DNA reads TGCGCCAGCAGCTTGGCCCGAACAGGGCCCTACAATGAGCAGTTCTTC. This translates into CASSLARTGPYNEQFF. The rearrangement uses TRBV5-1 and TRBJ2-1; the D gene is possibly TRBD1 (6 bases). Per the germline V gene, CDR1 is SGHRS and CDR2 is YFSETQ. The CDR3 consists of 16 residues. The V and J ends lost 0 bases and 2 bases respectively, with 12 bases between them.

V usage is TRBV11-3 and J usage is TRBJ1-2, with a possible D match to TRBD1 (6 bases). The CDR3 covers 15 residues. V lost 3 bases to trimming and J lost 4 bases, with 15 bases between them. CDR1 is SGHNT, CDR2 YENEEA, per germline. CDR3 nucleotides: TGTGCCAGCAGCTTGGGGAACAGGACAGCCTATGGCTACACCTTC. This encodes CASSLGNRTAYGYTF.

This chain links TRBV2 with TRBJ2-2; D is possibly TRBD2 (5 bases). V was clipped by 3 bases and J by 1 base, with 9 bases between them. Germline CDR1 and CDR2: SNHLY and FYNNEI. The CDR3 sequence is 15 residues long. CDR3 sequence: CASSERGMNTGELFF. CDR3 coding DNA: TGTGCCAGCAGTGAGCGAGGGATGAACACCGGGGAGCTGTTTTTT.